This TCR beta chain derives from a study of Ad26.COV2.S vaccination and SARS-CoV-2 variants. General observations from the study: With respect to non-spike TCR breadth, vaccine and placebo recipients were similar. Breadth and depth estimates from TCRs may understate total T cell responses.

Treatment given: about 20 received Ad26.COV2.S at low or high dose, single or two shots; several received placebo; per-sample allocation not given. Day 63 following the first vaccine or placebo injection was when the samples were taken. Expression of Wuhan-strain SARS-CoV-2 spike came from the Ad26 vector that formed the vaccine. The ends lost 8 bases at V and 2 bases at J; junction bases unmatched: 9. Germline CDR1 MNHEY, CDR2 SVGAGI. CDR3 length equals 15 residues. In the case of this clone: Its antigen is not known.

Clones were sequenced by immunoSEQ multiplex PCR, and TCRdb holds only the in-frame ones, with some missing. The table shows 350,000 to 450,000 clones, with about 90% occurring only once. V gene TRBV6-5 combines with J gene TRBJ2-3; 8 bases map to TRBD2. The sequencing used peripheral blood, collected in a trial of Ad26.COV2.S vaccine versus placebo. The TCR sequence derives from a person aged 18-65 years who received the Ad26.COV2.S COVID-19 vaccine or a placebo. The DNA of the CDR3 is TGTGCCAGCGGACGGGGGGGCCTTAACACAGATACGCAGTATTTT. Translating gives CASGRGGLNTDTQYF.